These 28 T cell receptor beta chains came from one sample sequenced in a study of blood T cell repertoires in COVID-19 (dated by TCRdb to the early 2020s). The library was prepared using the immunoSEQ multiplex PCR assay. Held by TCRdb, this immuneACCESS table contains in-frame sequences only and omits some clones. Under half of the omission traces to an unresolved V gene where checked; the cause of the rest is unknown. For this sample the table gives about 270,000 clones, of which more than 75% were detected only once. Of the sample, about 10% is held by the ten largest clones. The sample taken for sequencing was peripheral blood. The receptor source for this set is a man aged 35 to 55 with active or convalescent COVID-19.

The CDR3 region is CASSRQGPATEAFF. The CDR3 DNA reads as TGTGCCAGCAGCAGACAGGGTCCGGCCACTGAAGCTTTCTTT. This sequence joins TRBV11-2 and TRBJ1-1; 7 bases align to TRBD1. The CDR3 has 14 amino acids. Losses at the gene ends were 5 bases for V and 4 bases for J; bases not matched to a gene: 7. CDR1 is SGHAT, CDR2 FQNNGV, per germline.

The V call is TRBV12-5, the J call TRBJ1-1, with TRBD1 identical over 10 bases. The CDR3 runs to 13 residues. Germline CDR1 and CDR2: LGHNT and FRNRAP. V trimming: 6 bases; J trimming: 5 bases; junction bases outside the gene matches: 3. CDR3 nucleotides: TGTGCTAGTGGCCGGGGACAGGGGACTGAAGCTTTCTTT. Protein: CASGRGQGTEAFF.

This clone appeared many times. V and J are TRBV21-1 and TRBJ1-1; the table calls TRBD1, which could not be checked here. TRBV21-1 is termed a pseudogene. The CDR3 extends over 13 amino acids. CDR3 amino acids: CASSTDRNTEAFF. For the CDR3, the DNA is TGTGCCAGCAGCACGGACAGGAACACTGAAGCTTTCTTT.

The CDR3 region has the DNA TGTGCCAGCAGTGATGAGGGCAGGGGCGTCGGAAAACTGTTTTTT. It encodes CASSDEGRGVGKLFF. This sequence joins TRBV2 and TRBJ1-4, with a possible D match to TRBD1 (6 bases). The CDR3 covers 15 residues. Germline CDR1 SNHLY, CDR2 FYNNEI. Between the trimmed V and J ends, which lost 3 bases and 10 bases, there was a span of 18 bases.

Here the CDR3 DNA reads TGTGCCAGCAGCCCACTAGGGACTCCAAACACCGGGGAGCTGTTTTTT. It specifies CASSPLGTPNTGELFF. The chain recombines TRBV7-6 with TRBJ2-2; possible D gene TRBD2, 6 bases. CDR3 length: 16 residues. Germline CDR1 is SGHVS and CDR2 is FNYEAQ. V was trimmed by 5 bases and J by 2 bases, leaving 15 bases between them.

The chain uses TRBV7-3 and TRBJ1-6; no reliable D call. The length of the CDR3 is 15 residues. In germline, CDR1 is SGHTA, CDR2 FQGTGA. V was shortened by 5 bases and J by 10 bases, with 18 bases between the two germline ends. The CDR3 DNA sequence: TGTGCCAGCAGCGACCGCCGGGCGGGAGAATCACCCCTCCACTTT. This codes for CASSDRRAGESPLHF.

This rearrangement joins TRBV7-8 to TRBJ2-2; a possible D gene is TRBD2 (5 bases). CDR1 and CDR2 (germline): SGHVS, FQNEAQ. The CDR3 has 13 residues. The V end lost 6 bases, the J end lost 7 bases, and 12 bases lay between the germline ends. The CDR3 DNA sequence: TGTGCCAGCAGTCTCGGGGTCGGCGGGGAGCTGTTTTTT. Protein product: CASSLGVGGELFF.

The rearrangement links TRBV6-5 to TRBJ2-5; a possible D gene is TRBD1 (6 bases). Germline CDR1 is MNHEY and CDR2 is SVGAGI. V shed 10 bases and J shed 5 bases, with 14 bases lying between them. The CDR3 is made up of 12 amino acids. Here the CDR3 reads CATFRDIETQYF. Written as DNA, the CDR3 is TGTGCCACCTTCCGGGACATCGAGACCCAGTACTTC.

The gene calls are TRBV6-5 and TRBJ2-7, with 8 nucleotides matching TRBD1. The V and J ends lost 7 bases and 5 bases, in that order; junction bases with no gene match: 10. Germline values: CDR1 MNHEY, CDR2 SVGAGI. There are 14 residues in the CDR3. CDR3 bases: TGTGCCAGCACCGACAGACAGGGGATTAACGAGCAGTACTTC. This gives the protein CASTDRQGINEQYF.

The rearrangement uses TRBV11-2 and TRBJ2-5; 7 bases match TRBD2. The CDR3 loop spans 14 amino acids. The V gene's germline CDR1 is SGHAT and CDR2 FQNNGV. Trimming took 1 base from V and 5 from J; bases not matched to a gene: 4. In DNA, the CDR3 is TGTGCCAGCAGCTTAGGGGAGGGTTTGGAGACCCAGTACTTC. Protein: CASSLGEGLETQYF.

V usage is TRBV6-1 and J usage is TRBJ2-1, with TRBD1 as a possible D gene (6 bases). Trimming took 2 bases from V and 0 from J, leaving 17 bases between them. Germline CDR1 MNHNS, CDR2 SASEGT. CDR3 length: 18 amino acids. CDR3 in amino acids: CASSESGGRVLSYNEQFF. CDR3 DNA: TGTGCCAGCAGTGAAAGTGGGGGCAGGGTTCTCTCCTACAATGAGCAGTTCTTC.

The chain couples TRBV5-6 to TRBJ1-2, with 7 bases fitting TRBD1. V was clipped by 0 bases and J by 2 bases; unmatched bases: 4. From germline, CDR1 is SGHDT and CDR2 YYEEEE. The CDR3 is 15 residues long. The chain's CDR3 is CASSLAVTGNYGYTF. In DNA form, the CDR3 reads TGTGCCAGCAGCTTGGCCGTGACAGGGAACTATGGCTACACCTTC.

The chain is built from TRBV2 and TRBJ1-1; D possibly corresponds to TRBD1 (6 bases). The CDR3 sequence is 15 residues long. The germline V gene has CDR1 SNHLY and CDR2 FYNNEI. V lost 6 bases and J 4 bases, leaving 18 bases between the germline ends. CDR3 protein: CASSRTEIFGTEAFF. In nucleotides, the CDR3 is TGTGCCAGCAGCCGGACAGAGATCTTCGGCACTGAAGCTTTCTTT.

This clone occurred once. The gene calls are TRBV7-9 and TRBJ2-7, with D unresolved. CDR1 and CDR2 (germline): SEHNR, FQNEAQ (reference sequence). V was shortened by 1 base and J by 7 bases, with 8 bases between the two germline ends. The length of the CDR3 is 12 residues. The CDR3 DNA is TGTGCCAGCAGCTTAGTTAGAGAAGAGCAGTACTTC. This codes for CASSLVREEQYF.

The chain joins TRBV9 to TRBJ1-2, with 10 bases that match TRBD1. The CDR3 has 15 residues. The V segment lost 3 bases and the J segment 7 bases; nucleotides outside the gene matches: 9. Looked up from germline, CDR1 is SGDLS and CDR2 is YYNGEE. The CDR3 DNA reads TGTGCCAGCAGCGGAAGGGACAGGGGACCTTCTGGCTACACCTTC. Encoded protein: CASSGRDRGPSGYTF.

CDR3 in DNA: TGCGCCAGCAGTGAGAGCTCAGGGGGGAATGAGCAGTTCTTC. Protein product: CASSESSGGNEQFF. The rearrangement uses TRBV10-1 and TRBJ2-1, with D tentatively TRBD1 (7 bases). This CDR3 contains 14 residues. Germline lookup yields CDR1 WNHNN and CDR2 SYGVQD (reference sequence). V was trimmed by 2 bases and J by 7 bases, leaving 12 bases between them.

This chain links TRBV24-1 with TRBJ1-2, with D unclear. Germline V lookup: CDR1 KGHDR, CDR2 SFDVKD. Trimming pared 7 bases from V and 0 bases from J, leaving 11 bases between. The CDR3 consists of 14 residues. The DNA for the CDR3 is TGTGCCACCAGCGGAGCCGCTACTAACTATGGCTACACCTTC. It codes for CATSGAATNYGYTF.

The J gene is TRBJ2-7, the V gene TRBV7-9; D possibly corresponds to TRBD2 (6 bases). Looked up from germline, CDR1 is SEHNR and CDR2 is FQNEAQ (reference sequence). Between the trimmed V and J ends, which lost 5 bases and 6 bases, there was a span of 14 bases. CDR3 size: 13 residues. Written as DNA, the CDR3 is TGTGCCAGCAGCGCGGGACCCTCCGCCGAGCAGTACTTC. Its protein is CASSAGPSAEQYF.

The V gene is TRBV18, the J gene TRBJ2-7; TRBD1 aligns across 7 bases. The V gene end was trimmed by 5 bases and the J gene end by 3 bases; junction bases not matched to a gene: 10. The CDR3 contains 15 residues. The germline CDR1 and CDR2 sequences are KGHSH and LQKENI. CDR3 DNA: TGTGCCAGCTCATCTACCGGGACAGCTGGCTACGAGCAGTACTTC. Its protein product is CASSSTGTAGYEQYF. The variable domain in full, completed from reference TRBV18 and TRBJ2-7, reads NAGVMQNPRHLVRRRGQEARLRCSPMKGHSHVYWYRQLPEEGLKFMVYLQKENIIDESGMPKERFSAEFPKEGPSILRIQQVVRGDSAAYFCASSSTGTAGYEQYFGPGTRLTVT.

V is TRBV9 and J is TRBJ2-5, with D maybe TRBD1 (5 bases). Trimming pared 2 bases from V and 3 bases from J, leaving 8 bases between. CDR1 and CDR2 from the germline V gene are SGDLS and YYNGEE. The CDR3 length is 13 residues. DNA of the CDR3: TGTGCCAGCAGCGTCCAAGGGGAAGAGACCCAGTACTTC. Translated: CASSVQGEETQYF. Full variable domain (rest looked up from reference TRBV9 and TRBJ2-5): DSGVTQTPKHLITATGQRVTLRCSPRSGDLSVYWYQQSLDQGLQFLIQYYNGEERAKGNILERFSAQQFPDLHSELNLSSLELGDSALYFCASSVQGEETQYFGPGTRLLVL.

The rearrangement links TRBV28 to TRBJ1-6; D might be TRBD1 (5 bases). This CDR3 region has 15 residues. Germline CDR1 is MDHEN and CDR2 is SYDVKM. Trimming stripped 3 bases from V and 7 bases from J, with 13 bases between. The CDR3 sequence: CASSFRGPPNSPLHF. In nucleotides, the CDR3 is TGTGCCAGCAGTTTTAGGGGCCCACCCAATTCACCCCTCCACTTT. Based on the CDR3 plus reference TRBV28 and TRBJ1-6, the full variable domain is DVKVTQSSRYLVKRTGEKVFLECVQDMDHENMFWYRQDPGLGLRLIYFSYDVKMKEKGDIPEGYSVSREKKERFSLILESASTNQTSMYLCASSFRGPPNSPLHFGNGTRLTVT.

This clone was detected once. The chain uses TRBV5-1 and TRBJ2-7; D may be TRBD2 (5 bases). This CDR3 contains 15 residues. Trimming left V 4 bases short and J 2 bases short, with 16 bases between. The germline gives CDR1 SGHRS, CDR2 YFSETQ. The CDR3 region has the DNA TGCGCCAGCAGCGCAGGACTCTTGCGGACCTACGAGCAGTACTTC. Translated: CASSAGLLRTYEQYF.

This clone was seen just once. The genes are TRBV7-3 and TRBJ1-4; no definite D call. V was trimmed by 5 bases and J by 7 bases, leaving 14 bases between them. Germline assignment: CDR1 SGHTA and CDR2 FQGTGA. The CDR3 loop spans 14 amino acids. Written as DNA, the CDR3 is TGTGCCAGCAGCCAGCGGGTCTACTTTGAAAAACTGTTTTTT. Its protein product is CASSQRVYFEKLFF.

This clone has just a few counts. This CDR3 is CASSPGGPGTEAFF. The CDR3 nucleotides are TGTGCCAGTAGTCCCGGGGGGCCCGGCACTGAAGCTTTCTTT. The rearrangement joins TRBV19 to TRBJ1-1; D is possibly TRBD1 (6 bases). V dropped 5 bases and J dropped 4 bases, with 14 bases sitting between them. Germline-derived CDR1 and CDR2 are LNHDA and SQIVND (reference sequence). The CDR3 is made up of 14 amino acids.

This chain links TRBV9 with TRBJ1-2; TRBD1 matches at 7 bases. The CDR3 has 14 residues. Per germline, CDR1 SGDLS and CDR2 YYNGEE. Trimming removed 3 bases from V and 3 bases from J; junction bases left unmatched: 5. The CDR3 nucleotides read TGTGCCAGCAGCGCCGGGACAGAGGACTATGGCTACACCTTC. It encodes CASSAGTEDYGYTF.

The V call is TRBV30, the J call TRBJ2-3; possibly TRBD1 for D (6 bases). The CDR3 consists of 12 residues. The V end lost 0 bases, the J end lost 6 bases, and 7 bases lay between the germline ends. In germline, CDR1 is GTSNPN, CDR2 SVGIG (reference sequence). The CDR3, as DNA: TGTGCCTGGAGTGTTACAGGGGATACGCAGTATTTT. It yields the protein CAWSVTGDTQYF.

The gene calls are TRBV2 and TRBJ2-1; TRBD1 is a possible D gene (5 bases). V lost 8 bases and J lost 2, with 7 bases in between. CDR1 SNHLY and CDR2 FYNNEI come from the germline V gene. This CDR3 spans 12 amino acids. This CDR3 is CASQGTYNEQFF. The CDR3 DNA reads as TGTGCCAGCCAGGGAACCTACAATGAGCAGTTCTTC.

This chain uses TRBV5-1 with TRBJ1-6, with D tentatively TRBD1 (6 bases). The germline V gene encodes CDR1 SGHRS and CDR2 YFSETQ. Trimming shortened V by 0 bases and J by 6 bases, and 13 bases separated the two germline ends. The CDR3 loop spans 16 amino acids. CDR3 sequence: CASSLVEGVGNSPLHF. CDR3 bases: TGCGCCAGCAGCTTGGTTGAGGGGGTCGGTAATTCACCCCTCCACTTT. Complete variable domain (other parts from reference TRBV5-1 and TRBJ1-6): KAGVTQTPRYLIKTRGQQVTLSCSPISGHRSVSWYQQTPGQGLQFLFEYFSETQRNKGNFPGRFSGRQFSNSRSEMNVSTLELGDSALYLCASSLVEGVGNSPLHFGNGTRLTVT.